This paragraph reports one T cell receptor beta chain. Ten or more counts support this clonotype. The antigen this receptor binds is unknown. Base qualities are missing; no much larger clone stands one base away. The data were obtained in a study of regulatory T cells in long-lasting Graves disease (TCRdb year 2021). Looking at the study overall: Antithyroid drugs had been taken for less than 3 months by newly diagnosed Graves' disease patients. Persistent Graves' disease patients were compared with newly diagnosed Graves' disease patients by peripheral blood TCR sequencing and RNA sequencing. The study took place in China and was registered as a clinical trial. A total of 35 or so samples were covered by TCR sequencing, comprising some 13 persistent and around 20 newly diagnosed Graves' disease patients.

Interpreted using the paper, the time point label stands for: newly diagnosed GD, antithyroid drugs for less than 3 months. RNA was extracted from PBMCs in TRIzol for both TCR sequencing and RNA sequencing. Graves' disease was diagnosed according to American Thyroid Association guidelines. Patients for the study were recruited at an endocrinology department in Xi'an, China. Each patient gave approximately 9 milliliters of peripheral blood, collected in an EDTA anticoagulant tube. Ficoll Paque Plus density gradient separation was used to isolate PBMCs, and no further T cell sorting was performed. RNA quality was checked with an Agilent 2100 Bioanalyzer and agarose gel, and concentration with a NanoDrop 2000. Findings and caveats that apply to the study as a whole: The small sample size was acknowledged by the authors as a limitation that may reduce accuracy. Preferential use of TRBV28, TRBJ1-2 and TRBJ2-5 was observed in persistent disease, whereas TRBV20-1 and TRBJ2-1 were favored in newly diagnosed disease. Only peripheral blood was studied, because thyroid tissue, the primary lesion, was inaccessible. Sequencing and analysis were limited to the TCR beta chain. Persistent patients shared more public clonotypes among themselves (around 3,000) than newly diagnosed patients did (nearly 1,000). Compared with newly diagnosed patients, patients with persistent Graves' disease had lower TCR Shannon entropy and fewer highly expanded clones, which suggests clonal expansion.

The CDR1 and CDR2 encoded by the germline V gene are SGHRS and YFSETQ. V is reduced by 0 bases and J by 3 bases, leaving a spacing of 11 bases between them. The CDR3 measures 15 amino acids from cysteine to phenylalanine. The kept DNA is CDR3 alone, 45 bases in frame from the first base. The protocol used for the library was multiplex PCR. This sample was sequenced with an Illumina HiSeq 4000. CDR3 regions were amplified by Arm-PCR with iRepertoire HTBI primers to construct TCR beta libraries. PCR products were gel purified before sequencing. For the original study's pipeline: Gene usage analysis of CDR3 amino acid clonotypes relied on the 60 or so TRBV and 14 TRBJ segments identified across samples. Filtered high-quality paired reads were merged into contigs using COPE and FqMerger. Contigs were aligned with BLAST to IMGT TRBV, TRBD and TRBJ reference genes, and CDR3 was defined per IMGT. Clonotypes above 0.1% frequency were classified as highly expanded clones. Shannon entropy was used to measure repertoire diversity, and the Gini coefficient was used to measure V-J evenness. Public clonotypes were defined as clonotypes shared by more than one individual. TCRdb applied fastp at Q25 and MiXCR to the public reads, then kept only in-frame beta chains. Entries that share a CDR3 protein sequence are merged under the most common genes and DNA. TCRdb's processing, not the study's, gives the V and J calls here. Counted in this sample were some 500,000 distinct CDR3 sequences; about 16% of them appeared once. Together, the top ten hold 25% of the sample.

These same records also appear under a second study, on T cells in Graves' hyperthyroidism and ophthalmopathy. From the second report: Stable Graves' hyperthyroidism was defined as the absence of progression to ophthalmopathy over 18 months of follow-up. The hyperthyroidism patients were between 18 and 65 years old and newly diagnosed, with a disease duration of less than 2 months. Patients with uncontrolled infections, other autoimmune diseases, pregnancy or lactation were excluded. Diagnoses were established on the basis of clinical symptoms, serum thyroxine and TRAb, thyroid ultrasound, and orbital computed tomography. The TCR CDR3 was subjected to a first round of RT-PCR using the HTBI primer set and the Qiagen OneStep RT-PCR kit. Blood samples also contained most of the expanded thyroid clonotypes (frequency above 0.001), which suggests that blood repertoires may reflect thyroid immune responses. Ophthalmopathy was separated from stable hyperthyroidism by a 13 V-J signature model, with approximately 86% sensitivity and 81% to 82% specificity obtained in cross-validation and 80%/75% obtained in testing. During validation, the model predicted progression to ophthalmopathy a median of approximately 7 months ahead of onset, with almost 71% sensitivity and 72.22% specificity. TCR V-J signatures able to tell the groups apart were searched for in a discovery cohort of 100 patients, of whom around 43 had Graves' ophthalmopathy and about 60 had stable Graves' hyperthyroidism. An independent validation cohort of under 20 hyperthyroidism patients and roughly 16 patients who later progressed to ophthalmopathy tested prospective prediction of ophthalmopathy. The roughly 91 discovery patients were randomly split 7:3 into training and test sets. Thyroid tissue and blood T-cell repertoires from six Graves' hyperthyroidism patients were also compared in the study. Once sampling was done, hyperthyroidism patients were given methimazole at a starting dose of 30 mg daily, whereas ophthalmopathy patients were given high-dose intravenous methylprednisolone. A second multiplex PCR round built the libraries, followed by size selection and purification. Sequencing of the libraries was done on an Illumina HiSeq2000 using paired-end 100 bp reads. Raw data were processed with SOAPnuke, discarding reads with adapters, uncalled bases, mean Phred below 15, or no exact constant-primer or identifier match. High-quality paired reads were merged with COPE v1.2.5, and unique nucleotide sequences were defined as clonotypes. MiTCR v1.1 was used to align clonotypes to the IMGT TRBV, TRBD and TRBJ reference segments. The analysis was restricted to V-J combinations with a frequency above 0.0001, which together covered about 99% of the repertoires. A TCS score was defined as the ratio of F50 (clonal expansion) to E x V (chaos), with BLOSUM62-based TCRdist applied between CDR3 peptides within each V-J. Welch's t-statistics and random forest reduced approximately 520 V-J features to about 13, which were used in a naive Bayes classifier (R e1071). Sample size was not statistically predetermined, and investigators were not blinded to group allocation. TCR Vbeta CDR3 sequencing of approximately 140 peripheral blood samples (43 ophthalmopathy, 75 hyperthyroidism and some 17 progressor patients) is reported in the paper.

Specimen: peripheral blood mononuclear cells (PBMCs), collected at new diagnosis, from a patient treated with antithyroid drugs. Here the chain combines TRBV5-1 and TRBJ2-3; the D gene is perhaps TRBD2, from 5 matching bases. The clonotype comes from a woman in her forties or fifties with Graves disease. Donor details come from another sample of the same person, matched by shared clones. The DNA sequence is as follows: TGCGCCAGCAGCTTGGTAGCGAGGGAGACAGATACGCAGTATTTT. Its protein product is CASSLVARETDTQYF. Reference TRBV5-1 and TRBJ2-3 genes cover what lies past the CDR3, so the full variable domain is KAGVTQTPRYLIKTRGQQVTLSCSPISGHRSVSWYQQTPGQGLQFLFEYFSETQRNKGNFPGRFSGRQFSNSRSEMNVSTLELGDSALYLCASSLVARETDTQYFGPGTRLTVL.